What follows are 21 T cell receptor beta chains derived from one specimen sequenced in a study of cytomegalovirus exposure and HLA in healthy donors. The PCR ran on 60 Vbeta and 13 Jbeta primers. Using immunoSEQ multiplex PCR, the repertoire was profiled, and TCRdb retains in-frame clones only, with some absent. Of 100,000 or so clones in the sample, roughly 76% were seen once. Material: PBMCs. The receptors were gathered from a man between 35 and 55 years old in good health and CMV-seronegative.

This clone appeared a single time. The J gene is TRBJ1-1, the V gene TRBV5-8; TRBD1 aligns across 9 bases. The CDR3 runs to 15 residues. Germline CDR1 reads SGHTS; CDR2 reads YDEGEE. Trimming cost V 1 base and J 4 bases; bases outside gene matches: 5. CDR3 loop: CASSLSGTGTTEAFF. The CDR3 DNA reads as TGTGCCAGCAGCTTGTCTGGGACAGGGACCACTGAAGCTTTCTTT.

This clone was observed once. V usage is TRBV19 and J usage is TRBJ2-5; D gene uncertain. Germline assignment: CDR1 LNHDA and CDR2 SQIVND (reference sequence). The V gene lost 3 bases and the J gene lost 1 base, with 9 bases spanning the gap. The CDR3 totals 14 residues. The DNA of the CDR3 is TGTGCCAGTAGTATTAGCCTAGTCCAAGAGACCCAGTACTTC. Its translation is CASSISLVQETQYF.

The V and J genes are TRBV9 and TRBJ2-1; 8 positions agree with TRBD2. V shed 0 bases, J shed 10 bases, and the junction held 12 bases outside the gene matches. Germline V CDR1 and CDR2: SGDLS, YYNGEE. CDR3 length equals 16 residues. The CDR3 loop reads CASSVGLAGASTEQFF. The CDR3 region has the DNA TGTGCCAGCAGCGTAGGCCTAGCGGGCGCATCCACGGAGCAGTTCTTC.

The chain carries TRBV2 and TRBJ2-7; 9 bases are shared with TRBD1. J lost 4 bases, V lost 8 bases, and 12 bases had no gene match. The CDR3 sequence is 15 residues long. CDR1 is SNHLY, CDR2 FYNNEI, per germline. CDR3 nucleotide sequence: TGTGCCAGCGCCCACGTCCCGGGACAGGGTTACGAGCAGTACTTC. Its translation: CASAHVPGQGYEQYF.

The chain links TRBV1 to TRBJ2-3; the D call in the table, TRBD2, was not verified against the DNA. TRBV1 is tagged as a pseudogene. The CDR3 contains 18 residues. The CDR3 coding sequence is TGCACCAGCAGCCCCCGGGGTCGCAGTTCAACTAGCACAGATACGCAGTATTTT. Protein product: CTSSPRGRSSTSTDTQYF.

This rearrangement joins TRBV4-2 to TRBJ2-5, with TRBD2 matching over 13 bases. The CDR3 contains 16 residues. Looked up from germline, CDR1 is LGHNA and CDR2 is YNFKEQ. V lost 2 bases and J lost 5; bases outside the gene matches: 5. The CDR3 spells CASSQSTSGGAETQYF. CDR3 DNA sequence: TGTGCCAGCAGCCAAAGCACTAGCGGGGGGGCCGAGACCCAGTACTTC.

The chain employs TRBV20-1 and TRBJ2-1; no definite D call. The V gene lost 5 bases and the J gene lost 5 bases, with 7 bases spanning the gap. This CDR3 is 11 amino acids long. Germline CDR1 and CDR2: DFQATT and SNEGSKA (reference sequence). This chain's CDR3 is CSADRDNEQFF. The CDR3, as DNA: TGCAGTGCTGACCGGGACAATGAGCAGTTCTTC.

V usage is TRBV4-2 and J usage is TRBJ2-1; 7 nucleotides align to TRBD2. Per germline, CDR1 LGHNA and CDR2 YNFKEQ. J lost 5 bases, V lost 4 bases, and 8 bases had no gene match. CDR3 length: 15 residues. The CDR3 is CASSRPERDNNEQFF. CDR3 coding DNA: TGTGCCAGCAGCCGTCCTGAGCGGGATAACAATGAGCAGTTCTTC.

V usage is TRBV28 and J usage is TRBJ1-1; no firm D call. Trimming stripped 3 bases from V and 5 bases from J, with 7 bases between. The germline gives CDR1 MDHEN, CDR2 SYDVKM. The CDR3 extends over 12 amino acids. This CDR3 is CASSFPRTEAFF. In nucleotides, the CDR3 is TGTGCCAGCAGTTTCCCGCGTACTGAAGCTTTCTTT. Full variable domain (remainder filled in from reference TRBV28 and TRBJ1-1): DVKVTQSSRYLVKRTGEKVFLECVQDMDHENMFWYRQDPGLGLRLIYFSYDVKMKEKGDIPEGYSVSREKKERFSLILESASTNQTSMYLCASSFPRTEAFFGQGTRLTVV.

The CDR3 coding sequence is TGCGCCAGCAGCCAAGATACTCGCGGGGGGGCAAATGAGCAGTTCTTC. This sequence encodes CASSQDTRGGANEQFF. The chain links TRBV4-3 to TRBJ2-1, with TRBD2 identical over 9 bases. Unmatched junction bases numbered 7, after V lost 0 bases and J lost 7 bases. Germline V CDR1 and CDR2: LGHNA, YSLEER. CDR3 length equals 16 residues.

The gene calls are TRBV6-1 and TRBJ1-4, with TRBD1 matching over 7 bases. This CDR3 has 15 residues. The germline gives CDR1 MNHNS, CDR2 SASEGT. V lost 4 bases and J lost 4; bases outside the gene matches: 6. The CDR3 loop is CASSVAGGLNEKLFF. CDR3 coding DNA: TGTGCCAGCAGTGTCGCAGGGGGGCTTAATGAAAAACTGTTTTTT.

By sample share, this clone is medium-sized. CDR3 coding DNA: TGTGCCAGCCAAGACAGGGACGGGTACAATGAGCAGTTCTTC. The encoded protein is CASQDRDGYNEQFF. The genes are TRBV6-5 and TRBJ2-1; 7 bases fit TRBD1. From germline, CDR1 is MNHEY and CDR2 SVGAGI. The CDR3 is 14 residues long. Germline trimming cut 8 bases from V and 4 bases from J; bases unmatched to any gene: 8.

CDR3 nucleotide sequence: TGTGCCAGCAGCTCTACAGGACGACCCCTCCACTTT. Protein: CASSSTGRPLHF. This chain links TRBV7-9 with TRBJ1-6; D might be TRBD1 (5 bases). The CDR3 is made up of 12 amino acids. Germline V CDR1 and CDR2: SEHNR, FQNEAQ (reference sequence). V gave up 4 bases and J gave up 12 bases, with 10 bases separating them.

The rearrangement joins TRBV9 to TRBJ1-1; 7 bases are a match to TRBD1. Unmatched junction bases numbered 11, after V lost 0 bases and J lost 3 bases. There are 17 residues in the CDR3. Germline-derived CDR1 and CDR2 are SGDLS and YYNGEE. In DNA form, the CDR3 reads TGTGCCAGCAGCGTAGGAATAAGGGGCAGGGGGGACACTGAAGCTTTCTTT. Encoded protein: CASSVGIRGRGDTEAFF.

In its sample, this clone was seen once. The chain combines TRBV19 with TRBJ2-5, with TRBD1 matching 7 bases. Germline V gene data show CDR1 as LNHDA and CDR2 as SQIVND (reference sequence). The CDR3 length is 15 residues. V shed 2 bases and J 0 bases; nucleotides not matched to a gene: 3. CDR3 loop: CASSIRQGDQETQYF. For the CDR3, the DNA is TGTGCCAGTAGTATACGGCAGGGGGACCAAGAGACCCAGTACTTC. Full variable domain (missing parts from reference TRBV19 and TRBJ2-5): DGGITQSPKYLFRKEGQNVTLSCEQNLNHDAMYWYRQDPGQGLRLIYYSQIVNDFQKGDIAEGYSVSREKKESFPLTVTSAQKNPTAFYLCASSIRQGDQETQYFGPGTRLLVL.

The chain links TRBV9 to TRBJ2-7; 15 nucleotides line up with TRBD2. Germline CDR1 and CDR2: SGDLS and YYNGEE. V lost 0 bases and J lost 1; bases outside the gene matches: 8. This CDR3 comprises 19 residues. CDR3 protein: CASSVGWGTSGGKSYEQYV. In DNA form, the CDR3 reads TGTGCCAGCAGCGTAGGTTGGGGGACTAGCGGGGGGAAATCCTACGAGCAGTACGTC.

This chain links TRBV9 with TRBJ1-4, with D maybe TRBD1 (6 bases). Germline loops: CDR1 SGDLS, CDR2 YYNGEE. The germline V and J ends were trimmed by 0 bases and 7 bases, with 19 bases remaining between them. This CDR3 spans 17 amino acids. The CDR3 spells CASSVGVSGGAGEKLFF. The CDR3 DNA follows: TGTGCCAGCAGCGTAGGGGTCTCGGGGGGGGCTGGTGAAAAACTGTTTTTT.

This clone was seen a single time. This chain uses TRBV19 with TRBJ1-6; 9 nucleotides line up with TRBD1. Germline V gives CDR1 LNHDA, CDR2 SQIVND (reference sequence). V dropped 6 bases and J dropped 10; count of bases not matched to a gene: 7. CDR3 length: 14 amino acids. Here the CDR3 DNA reads TGTGCCAGTAGCGCGGACAGGGGCTCCTCACCCCTCCACTTT. Its protein is CASSADRGSSPLHF.

About this clone: One junction end disagrees with the germline gene, perhaps due to a read error. J is TRBJ2-1 and V is TRBV5-1; weak D call: TRBD1 (5 bases). This CDR3 is built from 11 residues. The germline V gene has CDR1 SGHRS and CDR2 YFSETQ. The CDR3 coding sequence is TGCGCCAGCAGCCCGGACAAGGAGCAGTTCTTC. Translation gives CASSPDKEQFF.

DNA of the CDR3: TGCGCCAGCAGCGCATCGACAGATAGTCATGGCTACACCTTC. This translates into CASSASTDSHGYTF. J is TRBJ1-2 and V is TRBV5-1, with D possibly being TRBD1 (5 bases). Deletions cut 4 bases from V and 6 bases from J, with 16 bases between. The CDR3 totals 14 residues. The germline V gene has CDR1 SGHRS and CDR2 YFSETQ.

This chain joins TRBV28 and TRBJ2-7; 7 nucleotides align to TRBD2. The junction had 6 bases not matched to a gene; V was cut back by 10 bases and J by 3 bases. The CDR3 has 12 amino acids. Germline-derived CDR1 and CDR2 are MDHEN and SYDVKM. The CDR3 loop is CATTRGNYEQYV. CDR3 in DNA: TGTGCCACCACGCGGGGGAACTACGAGCAGTACGTC.